The rows below give T cell receptor beta chains drawn from one sample of a study of T cell responses to AZD1222 COVID-19 vaccine. The repertoire was sequenced with immunoSEQ multiplex PCR; TCRdb's copy has only in-frame clones and lacks some. The sample contains about 150,000 clones, under 95% of which appear only once. The material sequenced was peripheral blood, taken on day 0 of AZD1222 vaccination. These receptors were collected from an adult in good health. Each CDR3 is given with its conserved first and last residue. Each record gives: D gene, CDR3 length, V gene, clone size, J gene, CDR3 DNA, CDR3 protein. A D gene is named only where the DNA matches it firmly. Rows may omit the clone size; those that give it use once, few, many or a size class.

-	17	TRBV9	-	TRBJ2-2	TGTGCCAGCAGCTCCCCCGGGACACGGTCGAACACCGGGGAGCTGTTTTTT	CASSSPGTRSNTGELFF
TRBD2	16	TRBV4-3	-	TRBJ2-1	TGCGCCAGCAGCCAAATTAGCGGGGGGGGCAACAATGAGCAGTTCTTC	CASSQISGGGNNEQFF
-	13	TRBV12-3/TRBV12-4	once	TRBJ1-6	TGTGCCAGCAGCCCGGCGGGGCCAGCACCCCTCCACTTT	CASSPAGPAPLHF
TRBD2	14	TRBV5-1	-	TRBJ2-3	TGCGCCAGCAGCTTGGGACTAGCGGTTGATACGCAGTATTTT	CASSLGLAVDTQYF
-	13	TRBV3-1/TRBV3-2	once	TRBJ2-2	TGTGCCAGCAGCCAACAATGGCCCGGGGAGCTGTTTTTT	CASSQQWPGELFF
-	13	TRBV5-8	-	TRBJ1-5	TGTGCCAGCAGCTTTGGGGTGGGGGGGCCCCAGCATTTT	CASSFGVGGPQHF
-	15	TRBV10-1	-	TRBJ2-3	TGCGCCAGCAGTCGGCAGGGAGGATCCACAGATACGCAGTATTTT	CASSRQGGSTDTQYF
TRBD2	13	TRBV2	-	TRBJ2-5	TGTGCCAGCAGTTCGGGGACTAAAGAGACCCAGTACTTC	CASSSGTKETQYF
-	13	TRBV5-1	-	TRBJ1-4	TGCGCCAGCAGCTTGCCAAGACCAGGAAAACTGTTTTTT	CASSLPRPGKLFF
-	12	TRBV12-3/TRBV12-4	-	TRBJ1-6	TGTGCCAGCTGTGGATATAATTCACCCCTCCACTTT	CASCGYNSPLHF
TRBD1	14	TRBV19	-	TRBJ2-6	TGTGCCAGCACAGGGGTGCCTGGGGCCAACGTCCTGACTTTC	CASTGVPGANVLTF
-	13	TRBV5-1	-	TRBJ1-5	TGCGCCAGCAGCCCGGAGTGGAATCAGCCCCAGCATTTT	CASSPEWNQPQHF
-	14	TRBV2	-	TRBJ2-1	TGTGCCAGCAGCCCCCTCCTCAGTCACAATGAGCAGTTCTTC	CASSPLLSHNEQFF
-	13	TRBV28	once	TRBJ2-1	TGTGCCAGCAGTCCCATCTCCTACAATGAGCAGTTCTTC	CASSPISYNEQFF
-	15	TRBV9	-	TRBJ1-1	TGTGCCAGCAGCGTAGCGGGGGGCTGGGGCACTGAAGCTTTCTTT	CASSVAGGWGTEAFF
TRBD2	14	TRBV6-1	-	TRBJ2-7	TGTGCCAGCAGTAAAGCGGGAGGAAGGAACGAGCAGTACTTC	CASSKAGGRNEQYF
TRBD2	17	TRBV6-1	-	TRBJ2-3	TGTGCCAGCAGTGCTAGGACTAGCGGGGGACGCACAGATACGCAGTATTTT	CASSARTSGGRTDTQYF
-	15	TRBV28	-	TRBJ1-5	TGTGCCAGCAGTTTATCTTTGGTATTCAATCAGCCCCAGCATTTT	CASSLSLVFNQPQHF
-	12	TRBV12-5	-	TRBJ1-6	TGCCCGAGGGGGTCCTATAATTCACCCCTCCACTTT	CPRGSYNSPLHF
TRBD1	16	TRBV10-3	-	TRBJ2-3	TGTGCCATCAGTGAGTCCCGACAGGGGCCAGCAGATACGCAGTATTTT	CAISESRQGPADTQYF
-	14	TRBV27	once	TRBJ2-6	TGTGCCAGCGCAATAGGCTCTGGGGCCAACGTCCTGACTTTC	CASAIGSGANVLTF
TRBD1	15	TRBV30	-	TRBJ2-7	TGTGCCTGGAGTGTACTCGGAGACAGGGGCCACGAGCAGTACTTC	CAWSVLGDRGHEQYF
-	13	TRBV7-9	-	TRBJ2-7	TGTGCCAGCAGCTTAGAACAGTCCTACGAGCAGTACTTC	CASSLEQSYEQYF
TRBD1	11	TRBV29-1	-	TRBJ1-2	TGCAGCTTTCGACAGGGGAATGGCTACACCTTC	CSFRQGNGYTF
-	13	TRBV5-4	-	TRBJ1-1	TGTGCCAGCAGCGGCGGGGGGAACACTGAAGCTTTCTTT	CASSGGGNTEAFF
-	13	TRBV27	-	TRBJ1-2	TGTGCCAGCAGTAGAACCGCTAACTATGGCTACACCTTC	CASSRTANYGYTF
TRBD2	16	TRBV5-1	-	TRBJ2-3	TGCGCCAGCAGCCCGTGGATAGCGGGAGGGGAGGATACGCAGTATTTT	CASSPWIAGGEDTQYF
-	18	TRBV7-6	-	TRBJ1-1	TGTGCCAGCAGCTTAGGCGCGCTTATGACAGGCCAGAACACTGAAGCTTTCTTT	CASSLGALMTGQNTEAFF
-	15	TRBV5-1	-	TRBJ2-3	TGCGCCAGCAGCTTGGCTGCGGGAACCACAGATACGCAGTATTTT	CASSLAAGTTDTQYF
TRBD2	15	TRBV5-5	-	TRBJ2-1	TGTGCCAGCAGCTTGGGACTAGCGGGATACAATGAGCAGTTCTTC	CASSLGLAGYNEQFF
-	14	TRBV9	-	TRBJ2-3	-	CASSVAGGTGIKYF
-	17	TRBV10-3	-	TRBJ2-7	TGTGCCATCAGTGAGGCAAGTTACCGACAAAGATCCTACGAGCAGTACTTC	CAISEASYRQRSYEQYF
TRBD2	14	TRBV11-3	-	TRBJ2-7	TGTGCCAGCAGCTTAGCAGGCGGGGGAGGAGAGCAGTACTTC	CASSLAGGGGEQYF
TRBD2	16	TRBV7-9	-	TRBJ2-7	TGTGCCAGCAGCTTAGGAGGCAGCGGGGGGGTCAACGAGCAGTACTTC	CASSLGGSGGVNEQYF
-	15	TRBV5-4	-	TRBJ2-5	TGTGCCAGCAGCTTGGGGTGGGGTAATGAGGAGACCCAGTACTTC	CASSLGWGNEETQYF
-	14	TRBV9	once	TRBJ1-6	TGTGCCAGCAGCGTAGTAGGGGTGAATTCACCCCTCCACTTT	CASSVVGVNSPLHF
TRBD2	15	TRBV13	-	TRBJ2-1	TGTGCCAGCAGCCTCGGGACTAGCGGGGGGGCTGAGCAGTTCTTC	CASSLGTSGGAEQFF
-	13	TRBV15	-	TRBJ1-3	TGTGCCACCAGCAAGGGGCCCGGAAACACCATATATTTT	CATSKGPGNTIYF
-	15	TRBV28	-	TRBJ1-2	TGTGCCAGCAGTTTCGGACGGGGGGCTAACTATGGCTACACCTTC	CASSFGRGANYGYTF
TRBD1	14	TRBV19	-	TRBJ1-6	TGTGCCAGCGGGGCGACAGGGGGTAGTTCACCCCTCCACTTT	CASGATGGSSPLHF
-	13	TRBV19	-	TRBJ1-2	TGTGCCAGTAGTCAGGTAACAGGGAATGGCTACACCTTC	CASSQVTGNGYTF
TRBD1	18	TRBV11-3	-	TRBJ2-1	TGTGCCAGCAGCCCCATCCCCGGACAGGGCGAGTGGGACAATGAGCAGTTCTTC	CASSPIPGQGEWDNEQFF
-	14	TRBV30	-	TRBJ1-4	TGTGCCTGGGGTGCAGGGGTCGGGAATGAAAAACTGTTTTTT	CAWGAGVGNEKLFF
-	12	TRBV28	once	TRBJ1-1	TGTGCCAGCAGGTCACAGGGTTCTGAAGCTTTCTTT	CASRSQGSEAFF
-	15	TRBV7-7	-	TRBJ1-1	TGTGCTAGCAGCCCAGCGGGGGCCCGGCCCTCTGAAGCTTTCTTT	CASSPAGARPSEAFF
-	13	TRBV3-1/TRBV3-2	once	TRBJ1-2	TGTGCCAGCCGCTCAGGGGCCCCATGGGGCTACACCTTC	CASRSGAPWGYTF
TRBD2	11	TRBV10-1	-	TRBJ2-7	TGCGCCAGTAGCGGGGGATACGAGCAGTACTTC	CASSGGYEQYF
-	17	TRBV7-6	-	TRBJ1-3	TGTGCCAGCAGCTTAGGGCCCAGGGGTAACTCTGGAAACACCATATATTTT	CASSLGPRGNSGNTIYF
-	13	TRBV28	-	TRBJ1-4	TGTGCCAGCACCGGTTCGGGGCGGGAAAAACTGTTTTTT	CASTGSGREKLFF
TRBD2	19	TRBV19	-	TRBJ2-3	TGTGCCAGTAGTATGGGGTCTAGCGGGGGGCCAGTGAGCACAGATACGCAGTATTTT	CASSMGSSGGPVSTDTQYF
-	12	TRBV29-1	-	TRBJ1-4	TGCAGCGTCTACACGGGGGCTGAAAAACTGTTTTTT	CSVYTGAEKLFF
-	17	TRBV28	-	TRBJ1-5	TGTGCCAGCAGTCCCGGCGGGGCGACAGGCATAAATCAGCCCCAGCATTTT	CASSPGGATGINQPQHF
-	12	TRBV3-1/TRBV3-2	-	TRBJ2-7	TGTGCCAGCAGCCAAGATAGCAGGGTGAAGTACTTC	CASSQDSRVKYF
TRBD2	15	TRBV3-1/TRBV3-2	-	TRBJ2-7	TGTGCCAGCAGCCCCCTTAGCGGGGGGGCCGGTGAGCAGTACTTC	CASSPLSGGAGEQYF
-	13	TRBV6-1	-	TRBJ1-2	TGTGCCAGCAGTGAAGCGGGGACCTATGGCTACACCTTC	CASSEAGTYGYTF
-	13	TRBV6-5	-	TRBJ1-2	TGTGCCAGCAGTTCACCAGGTCAGCGGGGCTACACCTTC	CASSSPGQRGYTF
-	14	TRBV19	-	TRBJ2-7	TGTGCCACATCCCTCGGGGGTAGCTCCTACGAGCAGTACTTC	CATSLGGSSYEQYF
-	14	TRBV4-1	-	TRBJ2-3	TGCGCCAGCAGCCAATTTCGGGGCACAGATACGCAGTATTTT	CASSQFRGTDTQYF
-	13	TRBV30	-	TRBJ1-2	TGTGCCTGGAGATTAACGCGGGACTATGGCTACACCTTC	CAWRLTRDYGYTF